Presented here are 7 T cell receptor beta chains from one specimen sequenced in a study of T cell repertoires in cytomegalovirus infection. Using its own MiXCR run on the reads, TCRdb lists one record per CDR3 protein. The sample has about 770,000 distinct CDR3 sequences, almost 30% seen once. Antigen specificity for these receptors is unknown. The sequenced sample was cultured CD8+ T cells from PBMCs, obtained from culture after CMV antigen stimulation. These receptors were collected from a human donor in good health (CMV status not recorded). Some clones in this sample may be carry-over from other donors' samples.

The V gene is TRBV12-3 or TRBV12-4, the J gene TRBJ1-1; D gene ambiguous. The V end lost 3 bases, the J end lost 5 bases, and 13 bases lay between the germline ends. This CDR3 has 14 amino acids. CDR3 DNA: TGTGCCAGCAGTTTTCTAGTTAGAGGGACTGAAGCTTTCTTT. Its translation: CASSFLVRGTEAFF.

The chain carries TRBV12-3 or TRBV12-4 and TRBJ2-1, with D possibly matching TRBD2 (6 bases). The CDR3 is made up of 13 amino acids. The V and J ends lost 5 bases and 5 bases respectively, with 10 bases between them. The CDR3 DNA reads as TGTGCCAGCAGTAGGGGACTTCACAATGAGCAGTTCTTC. Amino acid sequence: CASSRGLHNEQFF.

Details on this clonotype: This CDR3 is missing its conserved last phenylalanine or tryptophan, likely due to a read error. The chain uses TRBV27 and TRBJ1-2; TRBD1 matches at 8 bases. Germline values: CDR1 MNHEY, CDR2 SMNVEV (reference sequence). The ends lost 6 bases at V and 5 bases at J; junction bases unmatched: 8. The CDR3 runs 14 residues. CDR3 in DNA: TGTGCCAGCAGACAGGGGGTAAATCTGTATGGCTACACCTCC. Its protein product is CASRQGVNLYGYTS.

This chain connects TRBV9 to TRBJ2-1; no definite D call. V was shortened by 3 bases and J by 9 bases, with 7 bases between the two germline ends. Germline V gene data show CDR1 as SGDLS and CDR2 as YYNGEE. CDR3 length: 11 residues. The CDR3 sequence: CASSDRAEQFF. The CDR3 DNA reads TGTGCCAGCAGCGATAGGGCTGAGCAGTTCTTC.

This clonotype has just a few counts. The chain couples TRBV7-2 to TRBJ2-3; D uncertain. The CDR3 runs to 12 residues. Trimming removed 0 bases from V and 5 bases from J, with 3 bases in between. CDR1 and CDR2 from the germline V gene are SGHTA and FQGNSA. The DNA of the CDR3 is TGTGCCAGCAGCTTAGCAATAGATACGCAGTATTTT. As protein: CASSLAIDTQYF. Using reference TRBV7-2 and TRBJ2-3 for the parts outside the CDR3, the full variable domain is GAGVSQSPSNKVTEKGKDVELRCDPISGHTALYWYRQSLGQGLEFLIYFQGNSAPDKSGLPSDRFSAERTGGSVSTLTIQRTQQEDSAVYLCASSLAIDTQYFGPGTRLTVL.

This clonotype was seen repeatedly, ten times or more. V is TRBV7-2 and J is TRBJ1-2, with D unclear. The germline V and J ends were trimmed by 0 bases and 1 base, with 6 bases remaining between them. The germline CDR1 and CDR2 sequences are SGHTA and FQGNSA. There are 14 residues in the CDR3. CDR3 sequence reads: CASSLAHGNYGYTF. DNA of the CDR3: TGTGCCAGCAGCTTAGCCCATGGTAACTATGGCTACACCTTC. Based on the CDR3 plus reference TRBV7-2 and TRBJ1-2, the full variable domain is GAGVSQSPSNKVTEKGKDVELRCDPISGHTALYWYRQSLGQGLEFLIYFQGNSAPDKSGLPSDRFSAERTGGSVSTLTIQRTQQEDSAVYLCASSLAHGNYGYTFGSGTRLTVV.

The J gene is TRBJ2-3, the V gene TRBV12-3 or TRBV12-4; D perhaps matches TRBD1 (6 bases). The CDR3 loop spans 14 amino acids. The V end lost 3 bases, the J end lost 2 bases, and 9 bases lay between the germline ends. The CDR3 spells CASSFRGTTDTQYF. For the CDR3, the DNA is TGTGCCAGCAGTTTTAGGGGGACCACAGATACGCAGTATTTT.